The 25 T cell receptor beta chains below come from one sample, sequenced in a study of blood T cells in healthy people across ages. Sample-barcoded 5' priming and a J-beta primer mix drove a second PCR of roughly 7 to 11 cycles. TCRdb analysed the 5' RACE reads with MiXCR anew, one entry per CDR3 protein. Here the sample spans hundreds of thousands of distinct CDR3 sequences, approximately 30% being singletons. The sequenced material came from blood. These TCRs come from an elderly woman in good health.

With regard to this clonotype: A single base separates this from a much larger clone, so it may be a read error. The chain carries TRBV25-1 and TRBJ1-2; 8 bases fit TRBD1. Germline V gene lookup returns CDR1 MGHDK and CDR2 SYGVNS. This CDR3 contains 14 residues. The CDR3 DNA follows: TGTACCAGCAGTGAGATGAGGACAGGGAACGGCTACACCTTC. Residues: CTSSEMRTGNGYTF.

This clonotype showed up just a few times. This sequence may be a read error, since a much larger clone differs from it by one base. This rearrangement joins TRBV3-1 to TRBJ2-7; D is perhaps TRBD2 (5 bases). The DNA matches TRBJ2-5 better at its end, which makes the J call doubtful. Germline V gene lookup returns CDR1 LGHDT and CDR2 YNNKEL (reference sequence). This CDR3 has 14 amino acids. This chain's CDR3 is CASSREGSQGTQYF. CDR3 nucleotide sequence: TGTGCCAGCAGCCGTGAGGGCAGTCAAGGGACCCAGTACTTC.

This clonotype was counted a few times. The CDR3: CASSATGGWDQPQHF. CDR3 bases: TGTGCCAGCAGCGCGACAGGGGGCTGGGATCAGCCCCAGCATTTT. The chain uses TRBV7-9 and TRBJ1-5, with 10 bases aligning to TRBD1. Germline loops: CDR1 SEHNR, CDR2 FQNEAQ (reference sequence). Trimming at V came to 5 bases and at J to 5 bases, leaving 6 bases not matched to a gene. CDR3 size: 15 residues.

Ten or more counts support this clonotype. The rearrangement links TRBV15 to TRBJ2-3; 7 bases are a match to TRBD1. The germline gives CDR1 LNHNV, CDR2 YYDKDF (reference sequence). The J segment lost 2 bases and the V segment lost 4 bases, leaving 9 bases of the junction unmatched. The CDR3 is 16 residues long. CDR3: CATSTGTDSSTDTQYF. The CDR3 region has the DNA TGTGCCACCAGCACCGGGACAGATTCTTCCACAGATACGCAGTATTTT.

This clonotype was seen many times. The J gene is TRBJ2-7, the V gene TRBV6-2 or TRBV6-3, with TRBD2 identical over 8 bases. In germline, CDR1 is MNHEY, CDR2 SVGEGT. The CDR3 is made up of 13 amino acids. V shed 6 bases and J 5 bases; nucleotides not matched to a gene: 6. As DNA, the CDR3 is TGTGCCAGCAGACCGGGGGGGGCTAACGAGCAGTACTTC. Translation gives CASRPGGANEQYF.

Comment on this clonotype: This could be a read error, since a much larger clone is one nucleotide away. This chain uses TRBV12-3 or TRBV12-4 with TRBJ2-5, with 7 bases fitting TRBD1. The CDR3 spans 14 residues. The DNA for the CDR3 is TGTGCCGGCAGTTGGGGACAGTACCAAGAGACCCAGTACTTC. Translating it yields CAGSWGQYQETQYF.

This clonotype was counted ten times or more. The chain uses TRBV7-9 and TRBJ2-3, with unresolved D. The V end was cut by 5 bases, the J end by 8 bases, with 11 bases between. The CDR3 runs 12 residues. The V gene's germline CDR1 is SEHNR and CDR2 FQNEAQ (reference sequence). The CDR3 DNA reads TGTGCCAGCAGCCCGAGTCTGGGTACGCAGTATTTT. This encodes CASSPSLGTQYF. Complete variable domain (other parts from reference TRBV7-9 and TRBJ2-3): DTGVSQNPRHKITKRGQNVTFRCDPISEHNRLYWYRQTLGQGPEFLTYFQNEAQLEKSRLLSDRFSAERPKGSFSTLEIQRTEQGDSAMYLCASSPSLGTQYFGPGTRLTVL.

This clonotype was seen at least ten times. V usage is TRBV6-2 or TRBV6-3 and J usage is TRBJ2-1, with a tentative D call TRBD1 (6 bases). V dropped 6 bases and J dropped 3 bases, with 12 bases sitting between them. This CDR3 contains 14 residues. The germline V gene encodes CDR1 MNHEY and CDR2 SVGEGT. DNA of the CDR3: TGTGCCAGCAGGGACAGAGATAACTACAATGAGCAGTTCTTC. Translation gives CASRDRDNYNEQFF.

At least ten counts were recorded for this clonotype. This chain joins TRBV7-9 and TRBJ2-7; the D call may be TRBD1 or TRBD2 (5 bases each). The CDR3 covers 15 residues. The V gene lost 3 bases and the J gene lost 1 base, with 13 bases spanning the gap. The germline CDR1 and CDR2 sequences are SEHNR and FQNEAQ (reference sequence). CDR3 DNA sequence: TGTGCCAGCAGCTTGGCCGGGACGGCATCCTACGAGCAGTACTTC. It codes for CASSLAGTASYEQYF.

This clonotype was picked up many times. The CDR3 protein is CSAERQSNNEQFF. Written as DNA, the CDR3 is TGCAGTGCTGAGCGTCAGAGTAACAATGAGCAGTTCTTC. J is TRBJ2-1 and V is TRBV20-1; D gene ambiguous. Germline CDR1 reads DFQATT; CDR2 reads SNEGSKA (reference sequence). The CDR3 spans 13 residues. Trimming stripped 5 bases from V and 5 bases from J, with 13 bases between.

This clonotype has just a few counts. The chain is built from TRBV20-1 and TRBJ2-2; no clear D. CDR3 length: 14 amino acids. CDR1 and CDR2 from the germline V gene are DFQATT and SNEGSKA (reference sequence). Trimming cost V 1 base and J 3 bases, with 9 bases left between them. The CDR3 loop is CSARGAEHTGELFF. The CDR3 bases are TGCAGTGCTAGAGGGGCTGAGCACACCGGGGAGCTGTTTTTT.

This clonotype was counted at least ten times. The CDR3 DNA is TGTGCCAGTAGTAAAGACGGAAGTTCGGGGGAGCAGTACTTC. This codes for CASSKDGSSGEQYF. V usage is TRBV19 and J usage is TRBJ2-7, with a weak D call TRBD2 (5 bases). The V end was cut by 4 bases, the J end by 7 bases, with 17 bases between. This CDR3 is 14 amino acids long. Germline CDR1 reads LNHDA; CDR2 reads SQIVND (reference sequence).

To note about this clonotype: A read error is possible here, since a much larger clone lies one base away. The rearrangement uses TRBV7-2 and TRBJ1-2; 8 nucleotides align to TRBD1. Germline values: CDR1 SGHTA, CDR2 FQGNSA. This CDR3 spans 13 amino acids. CDR3 region: CAGSWEGTGGYTF. CDR3 in DNA: TGTGCCGGCAGCTGGGAAGGGACAGGCGGCTACACCTTC.

Many counts were recorded for this clonotype. The V and J genes are TRBV11-2 and TRBJ2-5; TRBD2 aligns across 8 bases. Trimming removed 1 base from V and 5 bases from J; junction bases left unmatched: 6. Germline V CDR1 and CDR2: SGHAT, FQNNGV. The CDR3 has 15 residues. CDR3 sequence: CASSLVAGPRETQYF. CDR3 DNA: TGTGCCAGCAGCTTAGTAGCGGGACCCCGGGAGACCCAGTACTTC.

This clonotype showed up many times. The chain has TRBV6-1 and TRBJ1-6; TRBD1 agrees at 7 bases. Germline CDR1 is MNHNS and CDR2 is SASEGT. This CDR3 has 14 amino acids. After removal of 7 bases from V and 7 bases from J, the junction contained 7 bases not matched to a gene. CDR3 protein: CASIDRAGNSPLHF. CDR3 sequence (DNA): TGTGCCAGCATCGACAGGGCCGGGAATTCACCCCTCCACTTT.

Worth noting for this clonotype: A much larger clonotype is one base distant, so this may be a read error. This rearrangement joins TRBV7-2 to TRBJ2-3; no clear D. Deletions cut 5 bases from V and 0 bases from J, with 15 bases between. In germline, CDR1 is SGHTA, CDR2 FQGNSA. CDR3 length equals 16 residues. CDR3: CTSSPTTQTSTDTQYF. CDR3 nucleotides: TGTACCAGCAGCCCCACCACGCAAACTAGCACAGATACGCAGTATTTT. Supplemented by reference TRBV7-2 and TRBJ2-3, the full variable domain reads GAGVSQSPSNKVTEKGKDVELRCDPISGHTALYWYRQSLGQGLEFLIYFQGNSAPDKSGLPSDRFSAERTGGSVSTLTIQRTQQEDSAVYLCTSSPTTQTSTDTQYFGPGTRLTVL.

Of note for this clonotype: At one end, the junction sequence differs from germline, possibly due to a read error. This chain uses TRBV6-5 with TRBJ2-1; D is unresolved. Per the germline V gene, CDR1 is MNHEY and CDR2 is SVGAGI. The CDR3 has 11 amino acids. CDR3: CASRIYNGQFF. DNA for the CDR3: TGTGCCAGCAGGATATACAATGGGCAGTTCTTC.

This clonotype occurred many times. CDR3 in amino acids: CASSLGPSGTQYF. The CDR3 region has the DNA TGTGCCAGCAGTCTGGGGCCGTCCGGGACCCAGTACTTC. The V gene is TRBV6-5, the J gene TRBJ2-5; D is perhaps TRBD1 (5 bases). The V gene lost 5 bases and the J gene lost 7 bases, with 14 bases spanning the gap. Germline-derived CDR1 and CDR2 are MNHEY and SVGAGI. The CDR3 sequence is 13 residues long.

This clonotype was counted many times. V and J are TRBV20-1 and TRBJ2-3; 11 nucleotides line up with TRBD2. V was clipped by 6 bases and J by 3 bases; unmatched bases: 5. The CDR3 is 14 amino acids. The germline V gene encodes CDR1 DFQATT and CDR2 SNEGSKA (reference sequence). The CDR3 DNA is TGCAGTGCAGCTACTAGCGGGGGTACAGATACGCAGTATTTT. This encodes CSAATSGGTDTQYF.

The rearrangement uses TRBV5-1 and TRBJ2-3; no definite D call. This CDR3 is 15 amino acids long. V was pared by 4 bases and J by 0 bases, with 12 bases between. Germline CDR1 reads SGHRS; CDR2 reads YFSETQ. DNA for the CDR3: TGCGCCAGCAGCCCGGGTCGGATTAGCACAGATACGCAGTATTTT. It specifies CASSPGRISTDTQYF.

This clonotype has at least ten counts. This sequence joins TRBV5-1 and TRBJ2-7; TRBD1 might be the D (6 bases). CDR3 length: 16 amino acids. Trimming pared 4 bases from V and 0 bases from J, leaving 17 bases between. From germline, CDR1 is SGHRS and CDR2 YFSETQ. The CDR3 nucleotides read TGCGCCAGCAGCCCACAGGGAAACTTTTACTCCTACGAGCAGTACTTC. Encoded protein: CASSPQGNFYSYEQYF.

A few counts support this clonotype. This sequence joins TRBV27 and TRBJ1-5, with D possibly matching TRBD1 (6 bases). The V end lost 7 bases, the J end lost 6 bases, and 16 bases lay between the germline ends. CDR1 is MNHEY, CDR2 SMNVEV, per germline (reference sequence). The CDR3 is made up of 14 amino acids. CDR3 nucleotides: TGTGCCAGCACTAACACAGGGACAAGTCAGCCCCAGCATTTT. The encoded protein is CASTNTGTSQPQHF.

The rearrangement links TRBV28 to TRBJ2-2, with 7 bases aligning to TRBD1. Losses at the gene ends were 5 bases for V and 8 bases for J; bases not matched to a gene: 11. CDR1 is MDHEN, CDR2 SYDVKM, per germline. CDR3 length: 15 residues. CDR3: CASSPPGTAIGELFF. Written as DNA, the CDR3 is TGTGCCAGCAGTCCACCGGGGACAGCAATAGGGGAGCTGTTTTTT.

In this sample, this clonotype turned up many times. The genes are TRBV7-3 and TRBJ2-1; 9 bases match TRBD2. This CDR3 has 12 amino acids. Germline CDR1 SGHTA, CDR2 FQGTGA. Unmatched junction bases numbered 3, after V lost 1 base and J lost 14 bases. In nucleotides, the CDR3 is TGTGCCAGCAGCTTAAGCGGGGGGGAGAAGTTCTTC. Translating gives CASSLSGGEKFF.

The gene calls are TRBV29-1 and TRBJ2-1, with D uncertain. Germline V gene lookup returns CDR1 SQVTM and CDR2 ANQGSEA. The germline V and J ends were trimmed by 4 bases and 10 bases, with 17 bases remaining between them. This CDR3 comprises 13 residues. Here the CDR3 reads CSVGGSNTGEQFF. The CDR3 bases are TGCAGCGTTGGGGGTTCAAACACCGGGGAGCAGTTCTTC.